This TCR beta chain was sequenced during a study of cytomegalovirus exposure and HLA in healthy donors. The overall study: Among the 300 to 500 donors who were genotyped, about 79% fell in the genetic ancestry cluster that is associated with self-reported Caucasian donors. Study-level findings and limits: When a later analysis compared HLA-associated TCR beta chains with equally common others, the HLA-associated chains turned out to be more clonally expanded and to have lower generation probabilities.

The PCR employed 60 Vbeta primers together with 13 Jbeta primers. Produced via immunoSEQ multiplex PCR; TCRdb's table is partial and in-frame only. In the table there are some 140,000 clones, 73% of which are singletons. V lost 0 bases and J 3 bases, leaving 8 bases between the germline ends. Per the germline V gene, CDR1 is LGHNA and CDR2 is YNFKEQ. The CDR3 consists of 14 residues. As regards this clone: The antigen remains unidentified.

The chain is built from TRBV4-2 and TRBJ1-1; D is ambiguous. The clonotype originates from a woman in her 40s in good health and CMV-seronegative. Sequencing input: PBMCs. DNA for the CDR3: TGTGCCAGCAGCCAAGACCCCTTCGACACTGAAGCTTTCTTT. This encodes CASSQDPFDTEAFF.